Sequencing of this T cell receptor (beta chain) was carried out in a study of cytomegalovirus exposure and HLA in healthy donors. The table came from immunoSEQ multiplex PCR; TCRdb's copy has only in-frame clones and leaves some out. The sample consists of 150,000 to 200,000 clones, around 85% of them appearing once. Study conclusions and caveats: Cytomegalovirus-associated status was assigned to about 170 TCR beta chains. It was confirmed in vitro that a few of the CMV-associated chains were specific for CMV antigens.

Comments on this clone: The target antigen is unknown.

This sequence was found in a man in his late teens or twenties in good health and CMV-seropositive. Sequenced: PBMCs.

Here the CDR3 reads CASSLTDRTATYEQYF. CDR3 bases: TGTGCCAGCAGTTTAACCGACAGAACCGCTACCTACGAGCAGTACTTC. V is TRBV27 and J is TRBJ2-7, with D possibly TRBD1 on 5 matching bases. The ends were cut back, 2 bases at V and 2 bases at J, with 16 bases in the middle. Germline CDR1 reads MNHEY; CDR2 reads SMNVEV (reference sequence). This CDR3 comprises 16 residues.